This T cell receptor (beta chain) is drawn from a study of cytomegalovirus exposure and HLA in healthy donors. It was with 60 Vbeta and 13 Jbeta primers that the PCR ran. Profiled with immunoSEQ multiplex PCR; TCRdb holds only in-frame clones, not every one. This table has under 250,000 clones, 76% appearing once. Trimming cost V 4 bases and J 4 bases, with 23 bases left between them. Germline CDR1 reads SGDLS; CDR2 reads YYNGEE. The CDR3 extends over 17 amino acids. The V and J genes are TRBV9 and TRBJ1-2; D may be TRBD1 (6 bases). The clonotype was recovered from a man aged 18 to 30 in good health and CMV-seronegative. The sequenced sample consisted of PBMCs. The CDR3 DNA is TGTGCCAGCAGCCTCCGGCCTAGCACGGGGGGCACCTATGGCTACACCTTC. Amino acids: CASSLRPSTGGTYGYTF.